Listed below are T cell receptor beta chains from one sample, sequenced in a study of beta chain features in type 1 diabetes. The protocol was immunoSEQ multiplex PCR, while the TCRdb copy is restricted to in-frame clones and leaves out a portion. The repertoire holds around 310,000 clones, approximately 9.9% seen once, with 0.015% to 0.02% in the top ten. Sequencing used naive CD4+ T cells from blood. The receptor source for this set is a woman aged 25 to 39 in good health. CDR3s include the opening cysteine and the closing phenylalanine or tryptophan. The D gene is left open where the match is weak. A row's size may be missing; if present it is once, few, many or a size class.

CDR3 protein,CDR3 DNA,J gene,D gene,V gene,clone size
CASSLQGASGELFF,TGTGCCAGCAGCCTACAGGGGGCGAGCGGGGAGCTGTTTTTT,TRBJ2-2,TRBD1,TRBV7-3,few
CASSFRTTAYEQYF,TGTGCCAGCAGCTTCAGAACTACCGCCTACGAGCAGTACTTC,TRBJ2-7,NA,TRBV5-6,few
CADSVKETQYF,TGTGCCGACTCGGTTAAAGAGACCCAGTACTTC,TRBJ2-5,NA,TRBV2,few
CASSVAAGERETQYF,TGTGCCAGCAGCGTAGCTGCGGGGGAGCGAGAGACCCAGTACTTC,TRBJ2-5,TRBD2,TRBV9,NA
CASSRQAEQYF,TGTGCCAGCTCACGACAGGCCGAGCAGTACTTC,TRBJ2-7,NA,TRBV18,few
CATSSPDTYNEQFF,TGTGCCACCAGCAGTCCGGACACCTACAATGAGCAGTTCTTC,TRBJ2-1,NA,TRBV15,NA
CASSPALAGATDTQYF,TGTGCCAGCAGCCCCGCACTAGCGGGAGCAACAGATACGCAGTATTTT,TRBJ2-3,TRBD2,TRBV11-2,few
CASSIGTGTSTDTQYF,TGTGCCAGTAGTATCGGGACAGGGACGTCAACAGATACGCAGTATTTT,TRBJ2-3,TRBD1,TRBV19,few
CSVEEWVSKGNEQFF,TGCAGCGTTGAAGAATGGGTCTCAAAGGGGAATGAGCAGTTCTTC,TRBJ2-1,NA,TRBV29-1,few
CASSGPKGQTSYEQYF,TGTGCCAGCAGTGGACCGAAGGGACAGACCTCCTACGAGCAGTACTTC,TRBJ2-7,TRBD1,TRBV25-1,NA
CASSRRGLQGGDSGKIAYNEQFF,TGCGCCAGCAGCAGGCGGGGTCTTCAGGGTGGTGATAGCGGGAAAATCGCCTACAATGAGCAGTTCTTC,TRBJ2-1,TRBD2,TRBV5-1,NA
CASRLGLRSSYEQYF,TGTGCCAGCAGGCTGGGCCTCCGAAGCTCCTACGAGCAGTACTTC,TRBJ2-7,NA,TRBV7-8,NA
CASSNRDRTYEQYF,TGCGCCAGCAGCAACCGGGACAGGACCTACGAGCAGTACTTC,TRBJ2-7,TRBD1,TRBV5-1,NA
CASSPQAGGGGNEQFF,TGTGCCAGCTCACCACAAGCGGGAGGTGGAGGAAATGAGCAGTTCTTC,TRBJ2-1,TRBD2,TRBV18,few
CASIRSGNMETQYF,TGTGCCAGCATAAGAAGCGGGAATATGGAGACCCAGTACTTC,TRBJ2-5,TRBD2,TRBV2,NA
CASSPEAIPAYEQYF,TGCGCCAGCAGCCCTGAGGCTATCCCGGCCTACGAGCAGTACTTC,TRBJ2-7,NA,TRBV5-1,few
CASSLDRGSGNTIYF,TGTGCCAGCAGCTTAGATAGAGGCTCTGGAAACACCATATATTTT,TRBJ1-3,NA,TRBV11-2,few
CASSSGTSGSAEQFF,TGTGCCAGCAGTTCCGGGACTAGCGGGTCGGCGGAGCAGTTCTTC,TRBJ2-1,TRBD2,TRBV7-9,NA
CASSLEREGGEQFF,TGTGCCAGCAGCTTAGAACGGGAGGGCGGGGAGCAGTTCTTC,TRBJ2-1,TRBD2,TRBV7-3,few
CASSQELAGVTDTQYF,TGTGCCAGCAGCCAAGAACTAGCGGGAGTTACAGATACGCAGTATTTT,TRBJ2-3,TRBD2,TRBV4-2,few
CASSDRLAGVGDKQYF,TGTGCCAGCAGTGACCGACTAGCGGGAGTGGGGGACAAGCAGTACTTC,TRBJ2-7,TRBD2,TRBV25-1,few
CAWSVPRDGNQPQHF,TGTGCCTGGAGTGTACCCAGGGATGGCAATCAGCCCCAGCATTTT,TRBJ1-5,NA,TRBV30,NA
CATSRVAAYEQYF,TGTGCCACCAGCAGAGTAGCGGCCTACGAGCAGTACTTC,TRBJ2-7,NA,TRBV15,NA
CASSRQTGNEQFF,TGTGCCAGTAGCCGCCAGACGGGCAATGAGCAGTTCTTC,TRBJ2-1,NA,TRBV19,NA
CASSGAKQETQYF,TGTGCCAGTTCGGGAGCGAAACAAGAGACCCAGTACTTC,TRBJ2-5,NA,TRBV27,NA
CASSASGGGASGANVLTF,TGCGCCAGCAGCGCCTCTGGCGGGGGCGCTTCCGGGGCCAACGTCCTGACTTTC,TRBJ2-6,NA,TRBV5-1,NA
CASSLLAGNTGELFF,TGTGCCAGCAGCTTACTAGCGGGTAACACCGGGGAGCTGTTTTTT,TRBJ2-2,TRBD2,TRBV13,NA
CASSKGQGRETQYF,TGCGCCAGCAGCAAAGGACAGGGACGGGAGACCCAGTACTTC,TRBJ2-5,TRBD1,TRBV5-1,few
CASSYSYREETQYF,TGTGCCAGCAGTTACTCTTACAGGGAAGAGACCCAGTACTTC,TRBJ2-5,NA,TRBV6-5,few
CASSGPPGQGVGYTF,TGTGCCAGTAGTGGCCCACCGGGACAGGGAGTCGGCTACACCTTC,TRBJ1-2,TRBD1,TRBV19,NA
CASSLGLAGEVYNEQFF,TGTGCCAGCTCATTGGGACTAGCGGGAGAGGTCTACAATGAGCAGTTCTTC,TRBJ2-1,TRBD2,TRBV18,NA
CASSPTSGTNDEQFF,TGTGCCAGCAGTCCTACTAGCGGAACTAATGATGAGCAGTTCTTC,TRBJ2-1,TRBD2,TRBV4-2,NA
CASSSTLPTDTQYF,TGTGCCAGCAGCTCGACTCTCCCCACAGATACGCAGTATTTT,TRBJ2-3,NA,TRBV7-9,NA